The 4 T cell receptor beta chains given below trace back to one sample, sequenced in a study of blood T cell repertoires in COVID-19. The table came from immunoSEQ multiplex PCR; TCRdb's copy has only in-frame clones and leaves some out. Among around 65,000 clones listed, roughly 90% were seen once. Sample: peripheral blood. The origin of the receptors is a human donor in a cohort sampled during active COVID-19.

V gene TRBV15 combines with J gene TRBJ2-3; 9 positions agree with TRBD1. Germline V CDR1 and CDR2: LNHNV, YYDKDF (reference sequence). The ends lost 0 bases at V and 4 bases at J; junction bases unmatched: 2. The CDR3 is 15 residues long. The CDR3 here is CATSRDGTGSDTQYF. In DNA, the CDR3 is TGTGCCACCAGCAGAGACGGGACAGGGTCAGATACGCAGTATTTT.

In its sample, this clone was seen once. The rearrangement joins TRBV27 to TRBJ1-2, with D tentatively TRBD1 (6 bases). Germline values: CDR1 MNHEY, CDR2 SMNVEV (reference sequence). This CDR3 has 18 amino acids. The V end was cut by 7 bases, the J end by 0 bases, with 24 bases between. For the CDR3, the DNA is TGTGCCAGCACTTCACTGGCGGACAGTATTGGGACTAACTATGGCTACACCTTC. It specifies CASTSLADSIGTNYGYTF.

CDR3: CASSSTGGRETQYF. The CDR3, as DNA: TGTGCCAGCAGCTCTACAGGGGGGAGAGAGACCCAGTACTTC. The chain has TRBV7-3 and TRBJ2-5; 8 positions match TRBD1. This CDR3 spans 14 amino acids. J lost 4 bases, V lost 4 bases, and 5 bases had no gene match. Germline CDR1 SGHTA, CDR2 FQGTGA.

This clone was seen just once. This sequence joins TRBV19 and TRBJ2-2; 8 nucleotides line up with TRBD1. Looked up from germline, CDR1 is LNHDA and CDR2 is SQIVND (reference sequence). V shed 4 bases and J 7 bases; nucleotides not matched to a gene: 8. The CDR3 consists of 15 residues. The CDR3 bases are TGTGCCAGTAGTACCTACACGGGACAGGACGGGGAGCTGTTTTTT. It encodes CASSTYTGQDGELFF.